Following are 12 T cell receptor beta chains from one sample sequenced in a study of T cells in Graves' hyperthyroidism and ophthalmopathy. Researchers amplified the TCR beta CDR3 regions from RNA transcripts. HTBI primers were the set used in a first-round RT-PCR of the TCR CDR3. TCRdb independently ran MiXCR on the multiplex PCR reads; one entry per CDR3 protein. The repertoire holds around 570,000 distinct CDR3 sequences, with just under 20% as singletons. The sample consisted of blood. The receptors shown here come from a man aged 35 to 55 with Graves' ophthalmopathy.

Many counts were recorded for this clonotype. The CDR3 region is CGLTELSKNIQYF. The CDR3 coding sequence is TGCGGATTGACAGAGTTAAGCAAAAACATTCAGTACTTC. The rearrangement uses TRBV20-1 and TRBJ2-4, with D tentatively TRBD1 (5 bases). Germline lookup yields CDR1 DFQATT and CDR2 SNEGSKA (reference sequence). This CDR3 is built from 13 residues.

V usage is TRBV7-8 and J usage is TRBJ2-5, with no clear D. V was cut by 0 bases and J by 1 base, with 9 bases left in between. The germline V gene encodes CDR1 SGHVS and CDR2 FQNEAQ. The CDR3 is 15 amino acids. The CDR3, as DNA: TGTGCCAGCAGCTTAGCGGTCCAGGCCCAAGAGACCCAGTACTTC. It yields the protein CASSLAVQAQETQYF.

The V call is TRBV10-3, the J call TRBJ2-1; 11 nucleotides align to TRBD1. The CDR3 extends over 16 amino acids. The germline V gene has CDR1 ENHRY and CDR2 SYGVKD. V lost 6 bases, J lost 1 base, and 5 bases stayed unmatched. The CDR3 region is CAISLRDRGSYNEQFF. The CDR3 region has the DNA TGTGCCATCAGCCTCCGGGACAGGGGGTCCTACAATGAGCAGTTCTTC.

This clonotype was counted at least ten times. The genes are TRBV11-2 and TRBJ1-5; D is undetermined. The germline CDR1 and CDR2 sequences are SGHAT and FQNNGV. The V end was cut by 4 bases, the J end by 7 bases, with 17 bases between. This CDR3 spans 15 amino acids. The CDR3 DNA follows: TGTGCCAGCAGCTCTAAACCCGGTATACACCAGCCCCAGCATTTT. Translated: CASSSKPGIHQPQHF.

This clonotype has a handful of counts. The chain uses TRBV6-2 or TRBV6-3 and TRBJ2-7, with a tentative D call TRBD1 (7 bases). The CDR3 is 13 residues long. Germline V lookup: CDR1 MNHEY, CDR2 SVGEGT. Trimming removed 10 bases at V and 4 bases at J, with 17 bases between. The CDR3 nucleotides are TGTGCCACCCTTGGAGGGGGCGCATACGAGCAGTACTTC. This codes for CATLGGGAYEQYF.

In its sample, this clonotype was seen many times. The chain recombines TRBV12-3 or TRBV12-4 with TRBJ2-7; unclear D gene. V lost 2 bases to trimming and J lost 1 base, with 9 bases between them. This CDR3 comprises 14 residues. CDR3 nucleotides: TGTGCCAGCAGTTTAAATTATCGGTCCTACGAGCAGTACTTC. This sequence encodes CASSLNYRSYEQYF.

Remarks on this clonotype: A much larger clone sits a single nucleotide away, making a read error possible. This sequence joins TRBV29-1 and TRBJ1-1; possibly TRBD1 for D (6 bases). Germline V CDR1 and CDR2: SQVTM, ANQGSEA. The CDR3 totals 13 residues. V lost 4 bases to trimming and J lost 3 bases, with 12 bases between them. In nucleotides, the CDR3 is TGCAGCGTTGGCCGGGCAGGGGACACTGAAGCTTTCTTT. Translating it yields CSVGRAGDTEAFF.

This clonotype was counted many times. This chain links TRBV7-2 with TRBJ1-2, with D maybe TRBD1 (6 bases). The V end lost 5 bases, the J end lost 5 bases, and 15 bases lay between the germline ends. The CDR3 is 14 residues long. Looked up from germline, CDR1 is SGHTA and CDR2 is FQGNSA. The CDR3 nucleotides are TGTGCCAGCAGCCCCGGGGGGGCATGGTATGGCTACACCTTC. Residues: CASSPGGAWYGYTF.

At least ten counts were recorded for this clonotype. CDR3 DNA sequence: TGTGCCAGCAGCTTCGGTCAAGAGACCCAGTACTTC. Protein product: CASSFGQETQYF. V is TRBV13 and J is TRBJ2-5; D unclear. The V gene's germline CDR1 is PRHDT and CDR2 FYEKMQ (reference sequence). The germline V and J ends were trimmed by 3 bases and 2 bases, with 4 bases remaining between them. The CDR3 spans 12 residues.

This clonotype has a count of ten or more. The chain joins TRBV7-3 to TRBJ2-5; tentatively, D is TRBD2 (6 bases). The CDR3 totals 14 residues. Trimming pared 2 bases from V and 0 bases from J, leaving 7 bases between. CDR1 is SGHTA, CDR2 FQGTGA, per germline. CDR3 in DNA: TGTGCCAGCAGCTTAGGGGGGAACCAAGAGACCCAGTACTTC. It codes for CASSLGGNQETQYF.

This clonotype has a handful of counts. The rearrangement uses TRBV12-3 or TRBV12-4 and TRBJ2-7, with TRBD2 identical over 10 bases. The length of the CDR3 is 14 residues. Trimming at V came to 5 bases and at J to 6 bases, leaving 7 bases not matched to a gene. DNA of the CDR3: TGTGCCAGCAGTCCTGGAGCGGGAGGGGGCGAGCAGTACTTC. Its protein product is CASSPGAGGGEQYF.

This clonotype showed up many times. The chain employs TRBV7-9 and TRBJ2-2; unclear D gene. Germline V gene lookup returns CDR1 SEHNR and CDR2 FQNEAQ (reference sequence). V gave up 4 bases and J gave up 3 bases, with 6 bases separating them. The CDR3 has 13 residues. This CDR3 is CASSSRYTGELFF. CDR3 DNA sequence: TGTGCCAGCAGCTCACGATACACCGGGGAGCTGTTTTTT.